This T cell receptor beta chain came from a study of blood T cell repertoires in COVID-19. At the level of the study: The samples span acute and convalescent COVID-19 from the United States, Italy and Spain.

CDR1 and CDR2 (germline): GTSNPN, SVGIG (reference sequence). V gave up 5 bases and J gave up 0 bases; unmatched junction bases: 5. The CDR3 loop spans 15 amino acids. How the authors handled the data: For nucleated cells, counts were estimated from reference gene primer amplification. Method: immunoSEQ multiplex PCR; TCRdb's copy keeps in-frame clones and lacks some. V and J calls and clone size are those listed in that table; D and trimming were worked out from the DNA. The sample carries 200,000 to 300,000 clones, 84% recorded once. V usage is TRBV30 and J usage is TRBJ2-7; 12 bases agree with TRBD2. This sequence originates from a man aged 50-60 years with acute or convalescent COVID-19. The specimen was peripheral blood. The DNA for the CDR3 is TGTGCCTGGGCGGGACTAGCGGGCATCTCCTACGAGCAGTACTTC. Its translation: CAWAGLAGISYEQYF. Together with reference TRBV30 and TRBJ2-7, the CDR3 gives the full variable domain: SQTIHQWPATLVQPVGSPLSLECTVEGTSNPNLYWYRQAAGRGLQLLFYSVGIGQISSEVPQNLSASRPQDRQFILSSKKLLLSDSGFYLCAWAGLAGISYEQYFGPGTRLTVT.